The 9 T cell receptor beta chains in this list originate from one sample, sequenced in a study of blood T cell repertoires in COVID-19. TCRdb's table, derived via immunoSEQ multiplex PCR, lists solely in-frame clones and lacks some. The sample records around 290,000 clones, roughly 86% being singletons. The sequenced sample was PBMCs or T cells enriched from blood (not recorded which). The receptor set was obtained from a woman aged 18-29 years who had recovered from COVID-19.

The rearrangement uses TRBV7-9 and TRBJ2-6; no clear D gene. The CDR3 length is 15 residues. The V gene's germline CDR1 is SEHNR and CDR2 FQNEAQ (reference sequence). The ends were cut back, 8 bases at V and 0 bases at J, with 11 bases in the middle. The DNA for the CDR3 is TGTGCCAGCCGGGTCTACCTCTCTGGGGCCAACGTCCTGACTTTC. Protein: CASRVYLSGANVLTF.

The chain links TRBV5-5 to TRBJ2-7; D is uncertain. Trimming shortened V by 0 bases and J by 0 bases, and 7 bases separated the two germline ends. Germline V CDR1 and CDR2: SGHKS, YYEKEE (reference sequence). The CDR3 is 14 residues long. DNA for the CDR3: TGTGCCAGCAGCTTGGACGGTTTCTCCTACGAGCAGTACTTC. Its translation: CASSLDGFSYEQYF.

This chain joins TRBV4-1 and TRBJ2-1; 9 bases align to TRBD2. The CDR3 is made up of 17 amino acids. Trimming took 4 bases from V and 7 from J; bases not matched to a gene: 14. CDR1 MGHRA and CDR2 YSYEKL come from the germline V gene. For the CDR3, the DNA is TGCGCCAGCAGCCGCGGGGCAGGACTAGCGTCCCAAAATGAGCAGTTCTTC. It is translated as CASSRGAGLASQNEQFF.

The chain couples TRBV9 to TRBJ2-3; weak D call: TRBD2 (6 bases). Germline CDR1 and CDR2: SGDLS and YYNGEE. The CDR3 sequence is 14 residues long. Trimming pared 2 bases from V and 3 bases from J, leaving 10 bases between. CDR3 in amino acids: CASSVGTFTDTQYF. The CDR3 bases are TGTGCCAGCAGCGTTGGGACTTTTACAGATACGCAGTATTTT.

The chain uses TRBV12-3 or TRBV12-4 and TRBJ1-5; TRBD1 might be the D (5 bases). This CDR3 region has 12 residues. Trimming removed 3 bases at V and 11 bases at J, with 11 bases between. CDR3 DNA: TGTGCCAGCAGTTTGGGACTTGGGGCCCAGCATTTT. Translation: CASSLGLGAQHF.

This clone was observed a single time. V is TRBV5-4 and J is TRBJ1-3; D remains ambiguous. The germline gives CDR1 SGHNT, CDR2 YYREEE (reference sequence). V gave up 0 bases and J gave up 3 bases, with 7 bases separating them. This CDR3 is built from 14 residues. The CDR3 is CASSLAGYGNTIYF. DNA of the CDR3: TGTGCCAGCAGCTTGGCGGGGTATGGAAACACCATATATTTT.

V gene TRBV5-1 combines with J gene TRBJ2-1, with 7 bases matching TRBD2. V shed 3 bases, J shed 7 bases, and the junction held 10 bases outside the gene matches. The CDR3 contains 15 residues. CDR1 is SGHRS, CDR2 YFSETQ, per germline. The CDR3 spells CASSSYWEGLNEQFF. Here the CDR3 DNA reads TGCGCCAGCAGCTCCTATTGGGAGGGGCTAAATGAGCAGTTCTTC.

This chain joins TRBV5-1 and TRBJ2-3; the D gene is possibly TRBD1 (5 bases). The CDR3 is 14 amino acids. V dropped 5 bases and J dropped 0 bases, with 10 bases sitting between them. Germline V gives CDR1 SGHRS, CDR2 YFSETQ. The CDR3 region is CASSTTASTDTQYF. The CDR3 region has the DNA TGCGCCAGCAGTACGACAGCTAGCACAGATACGCAGTATTTT.

The V call is TRBV2, the J call TRBJ2-4, with 10 bases identical to TRBD2. The V and J ends lost 4 bases and 1 base, in that order; junction bases with no gene match: 7. CDR1 and CDR2 from the germline V gene are SNHLY and FYNNEI. The CDR3 has 17 amino acids. The CDR3, as DNA: TGTGCCAGCAGTGGGACTAGCGGTCCTGAGGCCAAAAACATTCAGTACTTC. This translates into CASSGTSGPEAKNIQYF.